Described below is a single T cell receptor beta chain sequence and its context. The data were obtained in a study of cytomegalovirus exposure and HLA in healthy donors. The PCR used 60 Vbeta and 13 Jbeta primers. TCRdb keeps only in-frame clones here, not all; method: immunoSEQ multiplex PCR. The sample holds approximately 120,000 clones, around 73% seen once. Trimming took off 7 bases at V and 9 bases at J, with 16 bases between the two ends. From germline, CDR1 is MNHNY and CDR2 SVGAGI (reference sequence). This CDR3 spans 14 amino acids. This chain uses TRBV6-6 with TRBJ1-6; D not resolved. Specimen: PBMCs. The clonotype originates from a man in his fifties or sixties in good health and CMV-seropositive. In DNA form, the CDR3 reads TGTGCCAGCACTTTGACGGACTCTCGTTCACCCCTCCACTTT. Translated: CASTLTDSRSPLHF.